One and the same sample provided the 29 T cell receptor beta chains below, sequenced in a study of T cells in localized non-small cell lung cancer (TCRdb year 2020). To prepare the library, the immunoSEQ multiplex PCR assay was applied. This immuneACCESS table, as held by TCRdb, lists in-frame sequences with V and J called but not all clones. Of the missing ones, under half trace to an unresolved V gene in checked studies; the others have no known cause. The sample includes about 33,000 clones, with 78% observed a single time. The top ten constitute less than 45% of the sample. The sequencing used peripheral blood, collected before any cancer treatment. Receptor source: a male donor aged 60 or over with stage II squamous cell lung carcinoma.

CDR3 loop: CASNPSERSSYNEQFF. CDR3 in DNA: TGTGCCAGCAACCCGTCGGAGAGGAGCTCCTACAATGAGCAGTTCTTC. This sequence joins TRBV11-3 and TRBJ2-1; D uncertain. Trimming removed 7 bases at V and 0 bases at J, with 16 bases between. This CDR3 is built from 16 residues. Germline V gene sequence: CDR1 SGHNT, CDR2 YENEEA.

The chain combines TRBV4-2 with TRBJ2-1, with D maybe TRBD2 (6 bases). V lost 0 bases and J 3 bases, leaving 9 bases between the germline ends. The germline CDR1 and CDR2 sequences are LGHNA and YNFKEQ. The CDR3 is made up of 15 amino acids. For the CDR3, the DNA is TGTGCCAGCAGCCAAGAGCGGGACGGCTACAATGAGCAGTTCTTC. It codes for CASSQERDGYNEQFF.

The CDR3 DNA reads as TGCGCCAGCAGCCAAGCGGGGGACTTCTCTGGAAACACCATATATTTT. This encodes CASSQAGDFSGNTIYF. The chain uses TRBV4-1 and TRBJ1-3; TRBD1 might be the D (5 bases). Germline V gene data show CDR1 as MGHRA and CDR2 as YSYEKL. Deletions cut 1 base from V and 0 bases from J, with 10 bases between. The CDR3 is made up of 16 amino acids.

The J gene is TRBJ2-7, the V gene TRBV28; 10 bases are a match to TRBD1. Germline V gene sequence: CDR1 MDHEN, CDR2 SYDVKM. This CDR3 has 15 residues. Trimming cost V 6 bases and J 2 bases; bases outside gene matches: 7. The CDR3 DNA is TGTGCCAGCAGGCCTGGACAGGGGGGTACCTACGAGCAGTACTTC. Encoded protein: CASRPGQGGTYEQYF.

This chain's CDR3 is CASSPNPGNTEAFF. The CDR3 nucleotides are TGTGCCAGCTCACCGAACCCGGGGAACACTGAAGCTTTCTTT. This chain uses TRBV18 with TRBJ1-1; D ambiguous. Germline loops: CDR1 KGHSH, CDR2 LQKENI. V lost 3 bases and J lost 1, with 9 bases in between. The CDR3 covers 14 residues.

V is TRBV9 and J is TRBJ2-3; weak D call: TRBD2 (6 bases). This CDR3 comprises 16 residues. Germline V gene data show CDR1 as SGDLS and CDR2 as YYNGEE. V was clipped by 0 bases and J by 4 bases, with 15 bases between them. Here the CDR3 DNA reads TGTGCCAGCAGCGTAGATGGCGGGGCAACCCCAGATACGCAGTATTTT. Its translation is CASSVDGGATPDTQYF.

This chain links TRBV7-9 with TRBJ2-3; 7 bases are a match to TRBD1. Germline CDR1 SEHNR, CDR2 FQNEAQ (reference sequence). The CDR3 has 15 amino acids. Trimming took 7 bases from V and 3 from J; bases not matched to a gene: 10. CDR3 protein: CASTLGTDFTDTQYF. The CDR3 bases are TGTGCCAGCACCTTGGGGACAGATTTTACAGATACGCAGTATTTT.

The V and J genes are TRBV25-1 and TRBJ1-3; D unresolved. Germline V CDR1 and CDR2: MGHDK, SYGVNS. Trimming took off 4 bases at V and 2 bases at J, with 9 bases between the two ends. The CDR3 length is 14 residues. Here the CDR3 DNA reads TGTGCCAGCAGTGCTTCCGGGGCTGGAAACACCATATATTTT. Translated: CASSASGAGNTIYF.

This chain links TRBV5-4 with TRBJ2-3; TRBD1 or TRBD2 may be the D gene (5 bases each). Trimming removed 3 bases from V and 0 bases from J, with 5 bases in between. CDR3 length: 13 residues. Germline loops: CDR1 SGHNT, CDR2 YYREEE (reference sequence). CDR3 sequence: CASSWDSTDTQYF. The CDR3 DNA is TGTGCCAGCAGCTGGGACAGCACAGATACGCAGTATTTT.

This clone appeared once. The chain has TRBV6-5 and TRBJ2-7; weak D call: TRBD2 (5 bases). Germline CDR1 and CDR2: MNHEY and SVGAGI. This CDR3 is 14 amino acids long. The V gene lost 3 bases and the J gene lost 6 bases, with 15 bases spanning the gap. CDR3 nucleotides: TGTGCCAGCAGTTATCGTGTCAGCGGTGTCGAGCAGTACTTC. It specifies CASSYRVSGVEQYF.

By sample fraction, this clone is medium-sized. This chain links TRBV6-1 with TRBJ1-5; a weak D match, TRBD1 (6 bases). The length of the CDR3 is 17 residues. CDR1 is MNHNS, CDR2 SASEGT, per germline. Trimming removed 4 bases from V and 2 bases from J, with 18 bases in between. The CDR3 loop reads CASSAPRGGAGNQPQHF. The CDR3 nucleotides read TGTGCCAGCAGTGCCCCCCGAGGGGGGGCAGGCAATCAGCCCCAGCATTTT.

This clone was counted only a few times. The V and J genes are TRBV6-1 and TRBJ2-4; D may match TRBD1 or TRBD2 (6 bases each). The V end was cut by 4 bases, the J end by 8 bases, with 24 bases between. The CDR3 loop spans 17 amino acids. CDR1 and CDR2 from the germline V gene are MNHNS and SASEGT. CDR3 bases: TGTGCCAGCAGTGTTCCCCCTGGCGGGATGCCAGGGGACATTCAGTACTTC. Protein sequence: CASSVPPGGMPGDIQYF.

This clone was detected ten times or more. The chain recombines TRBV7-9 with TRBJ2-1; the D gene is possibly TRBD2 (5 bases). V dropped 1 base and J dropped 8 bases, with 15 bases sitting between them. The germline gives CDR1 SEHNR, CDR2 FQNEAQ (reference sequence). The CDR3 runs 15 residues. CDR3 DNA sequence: TGTGCCAGCAGCTTAGAAGTAGCGCTAAGCGATGAGCAGTTCTTC. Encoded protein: CASSLEVALSDEQFF.

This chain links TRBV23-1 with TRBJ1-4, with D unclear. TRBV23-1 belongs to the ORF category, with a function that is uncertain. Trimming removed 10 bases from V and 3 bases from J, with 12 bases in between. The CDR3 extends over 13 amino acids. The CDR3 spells CAIRRRPNEKLFF. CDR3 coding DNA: TGCGCCATTCGGAGGAGGCCTAATGAAAAACTGTTTTTT.

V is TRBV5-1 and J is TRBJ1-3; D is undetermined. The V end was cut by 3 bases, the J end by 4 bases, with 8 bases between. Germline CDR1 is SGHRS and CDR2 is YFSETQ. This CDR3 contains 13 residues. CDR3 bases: TGCGCCAGCAGCTCGGTAGGAGGAAACACCATATATTTT. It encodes CASSSVGGNTIYF.

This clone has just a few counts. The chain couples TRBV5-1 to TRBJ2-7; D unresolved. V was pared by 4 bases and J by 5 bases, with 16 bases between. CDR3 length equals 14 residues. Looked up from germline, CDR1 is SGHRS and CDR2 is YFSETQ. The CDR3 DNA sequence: TGCGCCAGCAGCCTGGGCTTAGCTGATAACGAGCAGTACTTC. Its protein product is CASSLGLADNEQYF.

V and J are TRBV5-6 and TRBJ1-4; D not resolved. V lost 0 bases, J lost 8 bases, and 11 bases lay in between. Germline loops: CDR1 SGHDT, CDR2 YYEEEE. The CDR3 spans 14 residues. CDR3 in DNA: TGTGCCAGCAGCTTGGACTCTCGAGAGGAAAAACTGTTTTTT. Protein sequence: CASSLDSREEKLFF. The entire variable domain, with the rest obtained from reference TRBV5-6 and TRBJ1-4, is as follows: DAGVTQSPTHLIKTRGQQVTLRCSPKSGHDTVSWYQQALGQGPQFIFQYYEEEERQRGNFPDRFSGHQFPNYSSELNVNALLLGDSALYLCASSLDSREEKLFFGSGTQLSVL.

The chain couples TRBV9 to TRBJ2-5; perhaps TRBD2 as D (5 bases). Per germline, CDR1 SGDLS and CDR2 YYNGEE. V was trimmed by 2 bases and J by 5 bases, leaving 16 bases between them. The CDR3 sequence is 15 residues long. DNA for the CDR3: TGTGCCAGCAGCGTTTCACCGGGAAACCCGGAGACCCAGTACTTC. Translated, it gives CASSVSPGNPETQYF.

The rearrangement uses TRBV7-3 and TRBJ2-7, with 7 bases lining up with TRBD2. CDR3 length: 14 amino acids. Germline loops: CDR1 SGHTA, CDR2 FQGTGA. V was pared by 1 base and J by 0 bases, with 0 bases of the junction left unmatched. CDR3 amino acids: CASSLSGSSYEQYF. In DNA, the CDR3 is TGTGCCAGCAGCTTAAGCGGGAGCTCCTACGAGCAGTACTTC. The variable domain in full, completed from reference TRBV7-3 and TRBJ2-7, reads GAGVSQTPSNKVTEKGKYVELRCDPISGHTALYWYRQSLGQGPEFLIYFQGTGAADDSGLPNDRFFAVRPEGSVSTLKIQRTERGDSAVYLCASSLSGSSYEQYFGPGTRLTVT.

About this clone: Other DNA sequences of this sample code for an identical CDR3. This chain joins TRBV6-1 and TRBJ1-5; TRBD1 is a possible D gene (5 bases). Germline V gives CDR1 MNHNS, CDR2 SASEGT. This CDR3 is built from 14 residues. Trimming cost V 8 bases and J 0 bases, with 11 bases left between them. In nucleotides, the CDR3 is TGTGCCAGCGGGGGGGGTTATAGCAATCAGCCCCAGCATTTT. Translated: CASGGGYSNQPQHF.

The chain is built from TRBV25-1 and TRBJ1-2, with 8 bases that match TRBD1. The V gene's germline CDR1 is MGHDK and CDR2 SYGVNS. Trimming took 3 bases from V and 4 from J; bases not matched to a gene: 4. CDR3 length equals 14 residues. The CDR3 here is CASSDSGTGYGYTF. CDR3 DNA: TGTGCCAGCAGTGATTCCGGGACAGGCTATGGCTACACCTTC.

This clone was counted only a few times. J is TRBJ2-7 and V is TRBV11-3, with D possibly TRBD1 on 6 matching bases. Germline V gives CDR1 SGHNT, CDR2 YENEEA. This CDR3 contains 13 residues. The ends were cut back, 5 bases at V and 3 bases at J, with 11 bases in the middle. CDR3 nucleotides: TGTGCCAGCAGCCGGGACAACCTCTACGAGCAGTACTTC. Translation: CASSRDNLYEQYF.

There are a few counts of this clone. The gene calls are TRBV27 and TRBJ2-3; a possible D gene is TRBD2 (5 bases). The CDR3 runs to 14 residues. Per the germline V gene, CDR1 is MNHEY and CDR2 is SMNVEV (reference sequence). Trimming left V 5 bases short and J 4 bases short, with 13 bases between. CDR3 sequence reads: CASSPLEGADTQYF. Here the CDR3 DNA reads TGTGCCAGCAGTCCCCTCGAGGGCGCAGATACGCAGTATTTT.

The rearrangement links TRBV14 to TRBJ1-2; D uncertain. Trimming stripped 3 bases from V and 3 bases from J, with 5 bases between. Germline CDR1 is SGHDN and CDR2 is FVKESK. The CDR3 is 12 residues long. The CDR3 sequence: CASSHGHYGYTF. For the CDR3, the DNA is TGTGCCAGCAGCCACGGACACTATGGCTACACCTTC.

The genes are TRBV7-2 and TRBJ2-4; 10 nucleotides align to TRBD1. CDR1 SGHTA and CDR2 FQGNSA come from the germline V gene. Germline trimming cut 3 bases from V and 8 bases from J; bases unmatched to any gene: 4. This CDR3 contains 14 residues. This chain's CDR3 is CASSLTGGGDIQYF. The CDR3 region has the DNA TGTGCCAGCAGCTTGACAGGGGGCGGGGACATTCAGTACTTC.

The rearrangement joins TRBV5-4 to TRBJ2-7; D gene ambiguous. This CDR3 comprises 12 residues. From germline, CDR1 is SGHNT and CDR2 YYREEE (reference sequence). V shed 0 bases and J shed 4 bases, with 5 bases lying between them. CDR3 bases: TGTGCCAGCAGCTTGGGAGGATACGAGCAGTACTTC. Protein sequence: CASSLGGYEQYF.

CDR3 in amino acids: CASSPLRGGPWYNEQFF. CDR3 bases: TGTGCCAGCAGTCCACTTAGGGGGGGCCCATGGTACAATGAGCAGTTCTTC. The chain joins TRBV2 to TRBJ2-1, with D possibly being TRBD2 (7 bases). The CDR3 is made up of 17 amino acids. Germline CDR1 SNHLY, CDR2 FYNNEI. V shed 5 bases and J shed 4 bases, with 21 bases lying between them.

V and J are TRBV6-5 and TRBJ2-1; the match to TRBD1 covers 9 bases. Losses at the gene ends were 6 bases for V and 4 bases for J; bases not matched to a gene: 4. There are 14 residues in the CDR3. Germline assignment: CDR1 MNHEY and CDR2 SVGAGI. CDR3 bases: TGTGCCAGCAGGACAGGGGGATTATACAATGAGCAGTTCTTC. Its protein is CASRTGGLYNEQFF.

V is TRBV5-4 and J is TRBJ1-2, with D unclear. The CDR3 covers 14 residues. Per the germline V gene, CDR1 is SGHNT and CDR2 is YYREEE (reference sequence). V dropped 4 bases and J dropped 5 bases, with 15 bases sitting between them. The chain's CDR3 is CASSQEDGRYGYTF. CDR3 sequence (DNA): TGTGCCAGCAGCCAAGAAGACGGAAGATATGGCTACACCTTC.